This TCR beta chain was recovered during a study of blood T cell repertoires in COVID-19 (dated by TCRdb to about 2020). As for the study more broadly: Collaborator samples came from the United States, Italy and Spain and covered acute and convalescent phases of COVID-19. The prospective study material was composed of cDNA or gDNA derived from T cells, B-cell-depleted T cells, or PBMCs. Subjects who had been exposed to COVID-19, were actively infected with it, or had recovered from it provided the deeply sampled blood TCRbeta repertoires that made up the dataset. The repertoires were made available in a free public database intended to serve as a resource for research on the immune response to SARS-CoV-2. The samples were drawn from two sources: the first 160 participants of the ongoing ImmuneRACE study, and 1,200 or so subjects contributed by 6 global collaborators. Sample metadata almost always included a de-identified subject ID, COVID-19 status, age in years and sex. Where available, HLA class I and class II types were taken from metadata supplied by the sample provider and were not determined by assay-based typing. Study-level results and caveats: The quantity of clinical and demographic metadata differed by source and by participant and was supplied without curation.

The immunoSEQ Assay, a bias-controlled multiplex PCR, was used to amplify TCRbeta CDR3 regions from genomic DNA. As for the original processing: Nucleated cell counts per sample were estimated from amplification of reference gene primers within the assay. Sequence reads were collapsed and filtered to measure the absolute abundance of every unique TCRbeta CDR3 rearrangement. For each sample, productive Simpson clonality was calculated as the square root of Simpson's diversity index over productive rearrangements. TCRdb obtained this table from immuneACCESS and retained in-frame rearrangements with V and J assigned. These tables miss some clones; where compared with another copy, unresolved V genes account for less than half of the shortfall, and the remainder is unexplained. The D gene and trimming were derived from the DNA, and the V and J assignments and clone size from that table. This sample holds 270,000 or so clones; roughly nine tenths were observed only once. The ten largest clones take up about 4.5% of the sample.

The CDR1 and CDR2 encoded by the germline V gene are MGHRA and YSYEKL. From cysteine to phenylalanine, the CDR3 is 14 amino acids long. The sequence is cut down to CDR3 DNA, 42 bases in frame from base 1. V is pared back by 1 base and J by 8 bases, with 11 bases lying between the germline termini. Another Seattle source contributed samples from volunteer blood donors who had recovered from COVID-19. Whole blood was collected in K2EDTA tubes by collaborating institutions according to the institutions' own protocols. For TCRbeta analysis, collaborator samples were shipped as frozen whole blood, as isolated PBMCs, or as DNA extracted from either sample type. A note on this clone: Its antigen specificity is not known. Within one base of it there is no much larger clone, and no base qualities were kept.

Rearrangement joined TRBV4-1 to TRBJ1-4, and possibly TRBD1, on 6 matching bases. This clonotype was sampled from a woman between 40 and 50 years old who had recovered from COVID-19. The material sequenced was peripheral blood. The CDR3 region reads CASSQGGGGEKLFF. The DNA is TGCGCCAGCAGCCAAGGAGGGGGTGGGGAAAAACTGTTTTTT.